This is a list of T cell receptor beta chains from one sample in a study of beta chain features in type 1 diabetes. Clones were sequenced by immunoSEQ multiplex PCR, and TCRdb holds only the in-frame ones, with some missing. The sample records under 200,000 clones, approximately 9% being singletons. The sequencing input was central memory CD4+ T cells from blood. All receptors derive from a woman aged 18-29 years with type 1 diabetes. Each CDR3 is given with its conserved first and last residue. A D gene is named only where the DNA matches it firmly. Not all rows give a size; the values are once, few, many and, for expanded clones, a class.

j_call clone_size v_call d_call cdr3_nt cdr3_aa
TRBJ2-7 - TRBV6-5 - TGTGCCAGCAAGCCAGGGGGGAACGAGCAGTACTTC CASKPGGNEQYF
TRBJ1-1 - TRBV7-2 - TGTGCCAGCAGCTTAGTAAACAGGGTAGATGAAGCTTTCTTT CASSLVNRVDEAFF
TRBJ1-5 many TRBV5-1 TRBD1 TGCGCCAGCAGTAAAGGACAGGGTGGAACTCAGCCCCAGCATTTT CASSKGQGGTQPQHF
TRBJ2-3 - TRBV7-2 - TGTGCCAGCAGCCTATCACAGGGAGCAGATACGCAGTATTTT CASSLSQGADTQYF
TRBJ2-1 few TRBV15 TRBD2 TGTGCCACCAGCAGAAAATTAGCGGGGGGTGGGGATGAGCAGTTCTTC CATSRKLAGGGDEQFF
TRBJ2-5 many TRBV28 TRBD1 TGTGCCAGCATCCTACGGACGACAGGGGTGGGTTTGGATAAGACCCAGTACTTC CASILRTTGVGLDKTQYF
TRBJ1-2 - TRBV28 TRBD1 TGTGCCAGCAGTTCCCCAGGACAGGGGGCGTACGGATATGGCTACACCTTC CASSSPGQGAYGYGYTF
TRBJ1-2 - TRBV6-1 - TGTGCCAGCAGTGAAGCCTCCGACACCTTC CASSEASDTF
TRBJ2-7 - TRBV5-6 - TGTGCCAGCAGCTTGCCGGACACCTACGAGCAGTACTTC CASSLPDTYEQYF
TRBJ2-2 few TRBV10-3 - TGTGCCATCAGTGAGGGTGCGACTGCGAACACCGGGGAGCTGTTTTTT CAISEGATANTGELFF
TRBJ2-3 few TRBV11-2 TRBD2 TGTGCCAGCAGCCTCGGGACTAGCGGACGGAGGTGGACAGATACGCAGTATTTT CASSLGTSGRRWTDTQYF
TRBJ1-2 few TRBV4-2 - TGTGCCAGCAGCCAACGGATGGAACTTCGGGGGGCGGATGGCTACACCTTC CASSQRMELRGADGYTF
TRBJ1-5 few TRBV7-2 - TGTGCCAGCAGCCCAACAGGGTTTGGTCAGCCCCAGCATTTT CASSPTGFGQPQHF
TRBJ2-3 few TRBV6-5 - TGTGCCAGCAGTTACTCGGGGCAGCCCACAGATACGCAGTATTTT CASSYSGQPTDTQYF
TRBJ1-2 - TRBV5-4 TRBD1 TGTGCCAGCAGCTTGGCTGTGGGACAGGGCTATGGCTACACCTTC CASSLAVGQGYGYTF
TRBJ1-6 few TRBV2 - TGTGCCAGCAGTGATTACAGGGAATCACCCCTCCACTTT CASSDYRESPLHF
TRBJ2-6 few TRBV7-6 - TGTGCCAGCAGCTTTAAGGCAGGGGACTCTGGGGCCAACGTCCTGACTTTC CASSFKAGDSGANVLTF
TRBJ1-1 few TRBV14 - TGTGCCAGCAGCCAAGATTGGGGGGACACTGAAGCTTTCTTT CASSQDWGDTEAFF
TRBJ2-3 few TRBV29-1 TRBD2 TGCAGCGTGGCGGGGGGGAGGAATGGAGATACGCAGTATTTT CSVAGGRNGDTQYF
TRBJ2-1 - TRBV7-3 TRBD1 TGTGCCAGCAGCTTACGACAGGGGGGGGACAATGAGCAGTTCTTC CASSLRQGGDNEQFF
TRBJ1-5 - TRBV5-4 - TGTGCCAGCAGCTTCGGTGGATCTGGCTTCGGGAGCAATCAGCCCCAGCATTTT CASSFGGSGFGSNQPQHF
TRBJ2-5 few TRBV7-2 - TGTGCCAGCAGCCGAAATTGGCTAGGAGGGACCCAGTACTTC CASSRNWLGGTQYF
TRBJ1-1 - TRBV2 - TGTGCCAGCAGTGCGGGTAGAACCATGAACACTGAAGCTTTCTTT CASSAGRTMNTEAFF
TRBJ2-7 few TRBV2 - TGTGCCAGCAGTGGGCCGATCCCCTACGAGCAGTACTTC CASSGPIPYEQYF
TRBJ2-3 - TRBV19 - TGTGCCAGTACTAGGGGGACAGATACGCAGTATTTT CASTRGTDTQYF
TRBJ2-2 - TRBV11-2 TRBD2 TGTGCCAGCAGCTTAGATCGTAGCGGGGGCGGGGAGCTGTTTTTT CASSLDRSGGGELFF
TRBJ2-7 few TRBV29-1 TRBD1 TGCAGCGTGGCTAGGTCAGGGGGCTACGAGCAGTACTTC CSVARSGGYEQYF
TRBJ2-3 few TRBV6-1 - TGTGCCAGCAGTGTACGACCAGGTGGGGAGGATACGCAGTATTTT CASSVRPGGEDTQYF
TRBJ1-4 - TRBV7-2 - TGTGCCAGCAGCTTAGCGGCCAGTGAAAAACTGTTTTTT CASSLAASEKLFF
TRBJ1-5 many TRBV7-2 - TGTGCCAGCAGCTTCACCTCCGGGAGCAATCAGCCCCAGCATTTT CASSFTSGSNQPQHF
TRBJ2-2 many TRBV18 - TGTGCCAGCTCAGAGACCGGGGAGCTGTTTTTT CASSETGELFF
TRBJ2-7 - TRBV7-2 TRBD2 TGTGCCAGCAGCTTAAGACTAGCGGGATACGAGCAGTACTTC CASSLRLAGYEQYF
TRBJ2-7 few TRBV7-2 - TGTGCCAGCAGCCCCTCCCGAGATTTCGCCTACGAGCAGTACTTC CASSPSRDFAYEQYF
TRBJ1-6 few TRBV18 - TGTGCCAGCTCCCTTAGAGATTCACCCCTCCACTTT CASSLRDSPLHF
TRBJ2-7 few TRBV6-1 - TGTGCCAGCAGTGAACCGGGACTCCGCTACGAGCAGTACTTC CASSEPGLRYEQYF
TRBJ2-7 - TRBV5-1 - TGCGCCAGCCGACCTACAGAGCCCTCCTACGAGCAGTACTTC CASRPTEPSYEQYF
TRBJ1-1 - TRBV19 TRBD1 TGTGCCAGTAGTATAGCTCCCAGGGGACAGCCCTTGAACACTGAAGCTTTCTTT CASSIAPRGQPLNTEAFF
TRBJ1-4 - TRBV15 - TGTGCCACCAGCAGGGGCCCGGCAGGCGAAAAACTGTTTTTT CATSRGPAGEKLFF
TRBJ1-6 - TRBV18 TRBD1 TGTGCCAGCTCACCCGGACAGGGGAATTCACCCCTCCACTTT CASSPGQGNSPLHF
TRBJ1-1 few TRBV10-3 TRBD1 TGTGCCATCAGTGAAGGGGGCACGGTGAACACTGAAGCTTTCTTT CAISEGGTVNTEAFF
TRBJ2-3 few TRBV27 - TGTGCCAGCAGTCCCCACCCGGGGTCAAGCACAGATACGCAGTATTTT CASSPHPGSSTDTQYF
TRBJ1-2 - TRBV5-8 - TGTGCCAGCAGCTTGGGGACAGAACCTAACTATGGCTACACCTTC CASSLGTEPNYGYTF
TRBJ1-2 few TRBV5-6 - TGTGCCAGCAGCAAAGGGACATTAAGGGACTATGGCTACACCTTC CASSKGTLRDYGYTF
TRBJ1-2 - TRBV7-2 - TGTGCCAGCAGCTCCTATAACGAGGGTGGCTACACCTTC CASSSYNEGGYTF
TRBJ2-2 - TRBV28 - TGTGCCAGCAGACCCCATACATCCGGGGGAGGCGGGGAGCTGTTTTTT CASRPHTSGGGGELFF
TRBJ2-5 - TRBV5-6 TRBD1 TGTGCCAGCAGCCCTGGGACAGGGGAGTACTTC CASSPGTGEYF
TRBJ2-7 few TRBV9 - TGTGCCAGCAGCGTAAGTGCACAGGGCTACGAGCAGTACTTC CASSVSAQGYEQYF
TRBJ2-3 few TRBV6-6 TRBD2 TGTGCCAGCAGTTCCCTAAGCGGGAGGAGCACAGATACGCAGTATTTT CASSSLSGRSTDTQYF
TRBJ2-2 many TRBV7-9 TRBD1 TGTGCCAGCAGCCCCGGGACAGGGTGGAACACCGGGGAGCTGTTTTTT CASSPGTGWNTGELFF
TRBJ1-1 once TRBV6-5 - TGTGCCAGCAGCCAGCTATGGGGAGGGGTAGGTGAAGCTTTCTTT CASSQLWGGVGEAFF